This is a list of T cell receptor beta chains from one sample in a study of blood T cell repertoires in COVID-19. Produced via immunoSEQ multiplex PCR; TCRdb's table is partial and in-frame only. The sample records some 150,000 clones, around 80% being singletons. The sequenced sample was peripheral blood. These receptors all stem from a woman in her 50s with acute or convalescent COVID-19. The CDR3 runs from the conserved cysteine through the conserved F or W. A D gene is named only where the DNA matches it firmly. Some rows have no size entry. The others give once, few or many, or a class for an expanded clone.

D,J,size,V,CDR3,DNA
TRBD1,TRBJ1-2,few,TRBV5-5,CASSIPTGINYGYTF,TGTGCCAGCAGCATCCCGACAGGGATTAACTATGGCTACACCTTC
.,TRBJ1-1,.,TRBV18,CASSPPQGRPEAFF,TGTGCCAGCTCACCACCCCAGGGGCGCCCTGAAGCTTTCTTT
.,TRBJ2-2,.,TRBV24-1,CATSDLKDSRAGELFF,TGTGCCACCAGTGATTTGAAGGACAGCAGGGCCGGGGAGCTGTTTTTT
.,TRBJ1-1,once,TRBV4-3,CASANRGPGGTEAFF,TGCGCCAGCGCTAACAGAGGTCCGGGGGGCACTGAAGCTTTCTTT
TRBD1,TRBJ1-1,.,TRBV10-3,CAISDRGHKDTEAFF,TGTGCCATCAGTGACAGGGGGCATAAGGACACTGAAGCTTTCTTT
.,TRBJ2-1,.,TRBV7-3,CASSPGSYNEQFF,TGTGCCAGCAGCCCTGGGAGTTACAATGAGCAGTTCTTC
.,TRBJ1-2,.,TRBV29-1,CSVEAGAGGYTF,TGCAGCGTTGAAGCAGGGGCGGGTGGCTACACCTTC
.,TRBJ1-4,.,TRBV29-1,CSVSEGSAEKLFF,TGCAGCGTTTCAGAGGGATCGGCTGAAAAACTGTTTTTT
.,TRBJ1-1,.,TRBV6-5,CASSFNRANTEAFF,TGTGCCAGCAGTTTTAATCGAGCGAACACTGAAGCTTTCTTT
.,TRBJ2-7,.,TRBV18,CASSPLAAGTFSYEQYF,TGTGCCAGCTCACCATTAGCGGCAGGGACCTTTTCCTACGAGCAGTACTTC
.,TRBJ2-7,.,TRBV11-2,CASSLGGPAHEQYF,TGTGCCAGCAGCTTAGGGGGGCCGGCGCACGAGCAGTACTTC
TRBD1,TRBJ2-6,.,TRBV5-4,CASSPRDRGSGANVLTF,TGTGCCAGCAGCCCCCGGGACAGGGGCTCTGGGGCCAACGTCCTGACTTTC
TRBD1,TRBJ1-4,.,TRBV18,CASSPPWTGASNEKLFF,TGTGCCAGCTCACCACCATGGACAGGGGCGAGTAATGAAAAACTGTTTTTT
.,TRBJ1-5,.,TRBV2,CASSRGGGGNQPQHF,TGTGCCAGCAGTAGGGGGGGTGGGGGCAATCAGCCCCAGCATTTT
.,TRBJ1-1,.,TRBV19,CASSTASGGDRLNTEAFF,TGTGCCAGTAGTACTGCCTCTGGCGGAGACAGGTTGAACACTGAAGCTTTCTTT
.,TRBJ1-4,.,TRBV15,CATSSQVATNEKLFF,TGTGCCACCAGCAGCCAGGTTGCAACTAATGAAAAACTGTTTTTT
.,TRBJ2-7,.,TRBV12-1,CASSFTPGQGCYEQYF,TGTGCCAGCAGCTTTACTCCGGGACAGGGTTGCTACGAGCAGTACTTC